One and the same sample provided the 8 T cell receptor beta chains below, sequenced in a study of blood T cell repertoires in COVID-19. Measured with immunoSEQ multiplex PCR; TCRdb has only the in-frame clones, and not every one. Here the sample spans 400,000 or so clones, 70% to 90% being singletons. What was sequenced was peripheral blood. The origin of the receptors is a young man with COVID-19, enrolled during active disease.

The chain employs TRBV18 and TRBJ2-2; maybe TRBD2 (6 bases). CDR1 is KGHSH, CDR2 LQKENI, per germline. This CDR3 is built from 16 residues. V was pared by 2 bases and J by 4 bases, with 14 bases between. The CDR3: CASSPMPGAGTGELFF. CDR3 nucleotide sequence: TGTGCCAGCTCACCAATGCCGGGAGCAGGCACCGGGGAGCTGTTTTTT.

This sequence joins TRBV2 and TRBJ1-1; 11 positions match TRBD1. Germline V CDR1 and CDR2: SNHLY, FYNNEI. V trimming: 7 bases; J trimming: 1 base; junction bases outside the gene matches: 14. The CDR3 has 18 residues. The CDR3 bases are TGTGCCAGCACCGAATCCGGGACAGGGGGGTTTAAGAACACTGAAGCTTTCTTT. It is translated as CASTESGTGGFKNTEAFF.

The chain is built from TRBV7-3 and TRBJ2-1; 9 bases fit TRBD1. With 5 bases clipped from V and 10 bases from J, the junction kept 12 bases outside the gene matches. Per the germline V gene, CDR1 is SGHTA and CDR2 is FQGTGA. This CDR3 has 15 amino acids. This chain's CDR3 is CASSRMGQGGGEQFF. The DNA for the CDR3 is TGTGCCAGCAGCCGAATGGGACAGGGAGGGGGCGAGCAGTTCTTC. The whole variable domain, filled in from reference TRBV7-3 and TRBJ2-1, reads GAGVSQTPSNKVTEKGKYVELRCDPISGHTALYWYRQSLGQGPEFLIYFQGTGAADDSGLPNDRFFAVRPEGSVSTLKIQRTERGDSAVYLCASSRMGQGGGEQFFGPGTRLTVL.

This chain's CDR3 is CASSPQGGEKLFF. The DNA of the CDR3 is TGCGCCAGCAGCCCTCAGGGGGGCGAAAAACTGTTTTTT. V is TRBV4-1 and J is TRBJ1-4, with TRBD1 identical over 7 bases. CDR1 MGHRA and CDR2 YSYEKL come from the germline V gene. CDR3 size: 13 residues. J gave up 8 bases and V 4 bases, and 4 bases lay outside the gene matches.

This sequence joins TRBV21-1 and TRBJ2-4; the table assigns TRBD1, which was not confirmed against the DNA. TRBV21-1 is reported as a pseudogene. The CDR3 covers 16 residues. CDR3: CASSNGQQLAKNIQYF. DNA for the CDR3: TGTGCCAGCAGCAATGGACAGCAACTAGCCAAAAACATTCAGTACTTC.

The chain recombines TRBV19 with TRBJ1-1, with 7 bases identical to TRBD1. This CDR3 region has 16 residues. Looked up from germline, CDR1 is LNHDA and CDR2 is SQIVND (reference sequence). Germline trimming cut 3 bases from V and 3 bases from J; bases unmatched to any gene: 10. This CDR3 reads CASSIPTGTGDTEAFF. As DNA, the CDR3 is TGTGCCAGTAGTATCCCGACAGGGACCGGCGACACTGAAGCTTTCTTT.

V and J are TRBV25-1 and TRBJ2-7; perhaps TRBD2 as D (5 bases). The CDR3 is 15 residues long. Germline CDR1 and CDR2: MGHDK and SYGVNS. The V end was cut by 1 base, the J end by 2 bases, with 12 bases between. In DNA form, the CDR3 reads TGTGCCAGCAGTGAATTTACAGCGGCTACCTACGAGCAGTACTTC. It yields the protein CASSEFTAATYEQYF.

V gene TRBV7-9 combines with J gene TRBJ2-2, with D unresolved. V shed 2 bases and J shed 6 bases, with 7 bases lying between them. The CDR3 is 13 residues long. CDR1 and CDR2 from the germline V gene are SEHNR and FQNEAQ (reference sequence). CDR3 loop: CASSLMRPGELFF. DNA for the CDR3: TGTGCCAGCAGCTTAATGCGCCCCGGGGAGCTGTTTTTT.